This section outlines one T cell receptor beta chain sequence together with its context. Its target is not known. The data belong to a study of cytomegalovirus exposure and HLA in healthy donors. In the study overall: The same platform was used for the 120 validation repertoires and the 600 to 850 first-cohort repertoires, a later analysis reported.

Repertoires were generated with immunoSEQ multiplex PCR, while TCRdb's copy carries only in-frame clones and drops some. The sample shows approximately 160,000 clones, about 90% of them seen only once. Study-level findings and limits: The study listed 150 to 200 cytomegalovirus-associated TCR beta chains.

These donors were members of the roughly 120-subject validation cohort, a group separate from the roughly 670-subject first cohort. The sample comprised PBMCs. The origin of this receptor is a woman in her 30s in good health and CMV-seronegative.

The CDR3 is CASSLVGRRFTGELFF. The CDR3, as DNA: TGCGCCAGCAGCTTGGTTGGCAGGCGATTCACCGGGGAGCTGTTTTTT. V and J are TRBV5-1 and TRBJ2-2; D gene unclear. Trimming left V 0 bases short and J 4 bases short, with 13 bases between. This CDR3 spans 16 amino acids. Per germline, CDR1 SGHRS and CDR2 YFSETQ.